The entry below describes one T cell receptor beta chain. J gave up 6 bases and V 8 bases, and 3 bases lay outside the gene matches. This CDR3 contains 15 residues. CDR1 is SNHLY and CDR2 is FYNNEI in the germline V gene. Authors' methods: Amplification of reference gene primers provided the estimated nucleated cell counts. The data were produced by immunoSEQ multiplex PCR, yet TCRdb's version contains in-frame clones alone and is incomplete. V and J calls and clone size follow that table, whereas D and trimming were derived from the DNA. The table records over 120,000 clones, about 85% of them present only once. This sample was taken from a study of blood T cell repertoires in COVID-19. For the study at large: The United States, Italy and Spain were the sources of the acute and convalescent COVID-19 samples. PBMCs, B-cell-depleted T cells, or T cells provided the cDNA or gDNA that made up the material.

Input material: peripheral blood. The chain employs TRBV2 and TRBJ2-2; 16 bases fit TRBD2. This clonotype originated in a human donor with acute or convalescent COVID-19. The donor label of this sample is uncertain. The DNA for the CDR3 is TGTGCCAGCCGGGGACTAGCGGGAGGGGCCGGGGAGCTGTTTTTT. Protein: CASRGLAGGAGELFF.